A single sample gave rise to the 2 T cell receptor beta chains below, sequenced in a study of blood T cells in healthy people across ages. A second PCR of roughly 7 to 11 cycles used a sample-barcoded 5' primer and a J-beta primer mix. TCRdb re-called the 5' RACE reads with MiXCR, one entry per CDR3 protein. The table records over a million distinct CDR3 sequences, 55% to 75% of them present only once. The sample consisted of blood. The receptors originated from a man younger than 30 in good health.

The chain has TRBV6-2 or TRBV6-3 and TRBJ2-3; D not resolved. The germline gives CDR1 MNHEY, CDR2 SVGEGT. CDR3 length: 12 amino acids. Trimming shortened V by 6 bases and J by 8 bases, and 12 bases separated the two germline ends. CDR3 amino acids: CASSPEWGTQYF. The CDR3 DNA follows: TGTGCCAGCAGCCCCGAGTGGGGTACGCAGTATTTT.

CDR3 nucleotides: TGCAGTGCCCAGGACAGGGACTATGGCTACACCTTC. It codes for CSAQDRDYGYTF. The chain is built from TRBV20-1 and TRBJ1-2, with 8 bases fitting TRBD1. Germline V lookup: CDR1 DFQATT, CDR2 SNEGSKA (reference sequence). The CDR3 is 12 residues long. V lost 6 bases, J lost 3 bases, and 3 bases stayed unmatched.